This is a list of T cell receptor beta chains from one sample in a study of beta chain features in type 1 diabetes. Sequencing used immunoSEQ multiplex PCR; TCRdb keeps in-frame clones, though not all of them. The table records 130,000 to 150,000 clones, just over 9% of them present only once. Sequenced material: central memory CD4+ T cells from blood. Receptors originate from a young man in good health. The CDR3 runs from the conserved cysteine through the conserved F or W. The D gene is left open where the match is weak. Expanded clones get a size class; other rows say once, few or many, or leave the size out.

>TRBV6-6|many|TRBJ2-7|TRBD1
CASSYPGGYEQYF
TGTGCCAGCAGTTACCCAGGGGGCTACGAGCAGTACTTC
>TRBV11-2|few|TRBJ2-7|.
CASSLVRDGSYEQYF
TGTGCCAGCAGCTTAGTGCGGGACGGGTCCTACGAGCAGTACTTC
>TRBV25-1|.|TRBJ2-7|TRBD2
CASSASGGGAREQYF
TGTGCCAGCAGTGCCTCGGGCGGGGGGGCGCGAGAGCAGTACTTC
>TRBV6-5|.|TRBJ1-1|TRBD1
CASSYLRGDTEAFF
TGTGCCAGCAGTTACCTCAGGGGGGACACTGAAGCTTTCTTT
>TRBV7-9|few|TRBJ2-7|.
CASSFDGSSYEQYF
TGTGCCAGCAGCTTCGACGGGTCCTCCTACGAGCAGTACTTC
>TRBV25-1|few|TRBJ2-7|.
CASSEGASYEQYF
TGTGCCAGCAGTGAGGGGGCCAGCTACGAGCAGTACTTC
>TRBV29-1|.|TRBJ2-7|TRBD1
CSVGGTGGDEQYF
TGCAGCGTTGGTGGGACAGGGGGCGACGAGCAGTACTTC
>TRBV6-6|.|TRBJ1-2|.
CASSYSGQTRYGYTF
TGTGCCAGCAGTTACTCGGGGCAGACTCGGTATGGCTACACCTTC
>TRBV30|.|TRBJ2-2|TRBD1
CAWRRTGPNTGELFF
TGTGCCTGGAGGAGGACAGGACCGAACACCGGGGAGCTGTTTTTT
>TRBV11-3|few|TRBJ2-3|TRBD2
CASSLGPGTRAGTDTQYF
TGTGCCAGCAGCTTAGGTCCCGGGACTAGGGCCGGCACAGATACGCAGTATTTT
>TRBV14|.|TRBJ2-7|.
CASSHTAGFEQYF
TGTGCCAGCAGCCATACTGCAGGATTCGAGCAGTACTTC
>TRBV14|few|TRBJ1-6|TRBD1
CASSPLTGEGSPLHF
TGTGCCAGCAGCCCCCTTACAGGGGAAGGATCACCCCTCCACTTT
>TRBV15|.|TRBJ1-1|.
CATSRDRGGYTEAFF
TGTGCCACCAGCAGAGATCGGGGAGGCTACACTGAAGCTTTCTTT
>TRBV27|.|TRBJ2-1|.
CASTFLRTALGEQFF
TGTGCCAGCACTTTCCTTAGGACAGCTCTCGGTGAGCAGTTCTTC
>TRBV7-2|few|TRBJ2-1|TRBD1
CASSRQGGDNEQFF
TGTGCCAGCAGTCGACAGGGGGGGGACAATGAGCAGTTCTTC
>TRBV7-9|few|TRBJ2-5|TRBD1
CASSSPGTGGETQYF
TGTGCCAGCAGCTCCCCCGGGACAGGAGGAGAGACCCAGTACTTC